This is a list of T cell receptor beta chains from one sample in a study of shared T cell receptors in the human thymus. The data were produced by immunoSEQ multiplex PCR, yet TCRdb's version contains in-frame clones alone and is incomplete. The sample records a few hundred thousand clones, 95% being singletons. The specimen sequenced was thymocytes. Every receptor here comes from a human donor. CDR3s include the opening cysteine and the closing phenylalanine or tryptophan. Fields, in order: D gene, J gene, V gene, CDR3 length, clone size, CDR3 protein, CDR3 DNA. D genes are given only for firm matches. The size of a clone is reported for some rows only, either as once, few or many, or as a class for expanded clones.

D: NA; J: TRBJ2-1; V: TRBV27; length: 13; size: NA; CDR3: CASSRRGGNEQFF; DNA: TGTGCCAGCAGTCGGAGGGGGGGGAATGAGCAGTTCTTC
D: NA; J: TRBJ2-1; V: TRBV2; length: 11; size: NA; CDR3: CASIRGDEQFF; DNA: TGTGCCAGCATTAGGGGGGATGAGCAGTTCTTC
D: NA; J: TRBJ2-5; V: TRBV9; length: 14; size: NA; CDR3: CASSVDRVKETQYF; DNA: TGTGCCAGCAGCGTAGACAGGGTCAAAGAGACCCAGTACTTC
D: NA; J: TRBJ1-3; V: TRBV7-9; length: 15; size: NA; CDR3: CASRHIQVSGNTIYF; DNA: TGTGCCAGCAGGCATATACAGGTCTCTGGAAACACCATATATTTT
D: NA; J: TRBJ2-7; V: TRBV11-2; length: 16; size: NA; CDR3: CASSWGLPPFPYEQYF; DNA: TGTGCCAGCAGCTGGGGACTCCCCCCCTTCCCCTACGAGCAGTACTTC
D: NA; J: TRBJ2-2; V: TRBV19; length: 13; size: NA; CDR3: CASRDWNTGELFF; DNA: TGTGCCAGTAGGGACTGGAACACCGGGGAGCTGTTTTTT
D: TRBD2; J: TRBJ2-7; V: TRBV7-3; length: 18; size: NA; CDR3: CASSPRGLAGGRVSKQYF; DNA: TGTGCCAGCAGCCCCAGGGGGCTAGCGGGAGGCCGAGTCAGTAAGCAGTACTTC
D: NA; J: TRBJ2-7; V: TRBV7-6; length: 14; size: NA; CDR3: CASSLWTKPYEQYF; DNA: TGTGCCAGCAGCCTCTGGACGAAGCCCTACGAGCAGTACTTC
D: TRBD2; J: TRBJ2-1; V: TRBV19; length: 16; size: NA; CDR3: CASSIAGLAGYNEQFF; DNA: TGTGCCAGTAGTATCGCCGGCCTAGCGGGATACAATGAGCAGTTCTTC
D: TRBD2; J: TRBJ2-1; V: TRBV29-1; length: 14; size: NA; CDR3: CSVPGLAGYNEQFF; DNA: TGCAGCGTGCCGGGACTAGCGGGCTACAATGAGCAGTTCTTC
D: NA; J: TRBJ1-5; V: TRBV10-3; length: 19; size: NA; CDR3: CAISNDTGPGSLINQPQHF; DNA: TGTGCCATCAGTAACGATACAGGGCCAGGGAGTTTGATCAATCAGCCCCAGCATTTT
D: TRBD1; J: TRBJ2-3; V: TRBV28; length: 16; size: NA; CDR3: CASKPSRDSGTDTQYF; DNA: TGTGCCAGCAAACCCTCTAGGGACAGCGGCACAGATACGCAGTATTTT
D: TRBD2; J: TRBJ2-1; V: TRBV11-2; length: 15; size: NA; CDR3: CASTLTSGVGNEQFF; DNA: TGTGCCAGTACACTTACTAGCGGGGTTGGGAATGAGCAGTTCTTC
D: NA; J: TRBJ2-5; V: TRBV4-1; length: 16; size: NA; CDR3: CASLEQGFSPQETQYF; DNA: TGCGCCAGTTTAGAACAGGGTTTCTCCCCACAAGAGACCCAGTACTTC
D: TRBD2; J: TRBJ2-1; V: TRBV18; length: 17; size: NA; CDR3: CASSPFLAEHPGDEQFF; DNA: TGTGCCAGCTCACCTTTCCTAGCGGAACACCCCGGGGATGAGCAGTTCTTC
D: NA; J: TRBJ1-1; V: TRBV5-6; length: 14; size: NA; CDR3: CASSPNREDTEAFF; DNA: TGTGCCAGCAGCCCTAACAGGGAGGACACTGAAGCTTTCTTT
D: TRBD1; J: TRBJ1-4; V: TRBV6-5; length: 13; size: once; CDR3: CASSYDRVEKLFF; DNA: TGTGCCAGCAGTTACGACAGGGTGGAAAAACTGTTTTTT
D: NA; J: TRBJ1-1; V: TRBV7-2; length: 14; size: NA; CDR3: CASSSRQDHTEAFF; DNA: TGTGCCAGCAGCTCCCGACAGGACCACACTGAAGCTTTCTTT
D: TRBD1; J: TRBJ2-7; V: TRBV28; length: 15; size: NA; CDR3: CASRSPGQASYEQYF; DNA: TGTGCCAGCAGGTCTCCGGGACAGGCGTCCTACGAGCAGTACTTC
D: TRBD1; J: TRBJ1-5; V: TRBV28; length: 15; size: NA; CDR3: CASSFPGQSNQPQHF; DNA: TGTGCCAGCAGTTTTCCGGGACAGAGTAATCAGCCCCAGCATTTT
D: TRBD2; J: TRBJ2-7; V: TRBV4-2; length: 18; size: once; CDR3: CASSQDLLAGGQAYEQYF; DNA: TGTGCCAGCAGCCAAGATCTTCTAGCGGGAGGGCAGGCCTACGAGCAGTACTTC
D: NA; J: TRBJ2-3; V: TRBV6-5; length: 16; size: once; CDR3: CASSYSETRIGDTQYF; DNA: TGTGCCAGCAGTTACTCAGAGACCCGGATCGGCGATACGCAGTATTTT
D: NA; J: TRBJ2-2; V: TRBV6-1; length: 13; size: once; CDR3: CACRDGLTGELFF; DNA: TGTGCCTGCCGGGACGGACTTACCGGGGAGCTGTTTTTT
D: NA; J: TRBJ2-5; V: TRBV10-2; length: 11; size: NA; CDR3: CASLAQETQYF; DNA: TGCGCCAGCCTGGCCCAAGAGACCCAGTACTTC
D: TRBD2; J: TRBJ2-1; V: TRBV10-3; length: 16; size: once; CDR3: CAISWGLAGFKDEQFF; DNA: TGTGCCATCAGTTGGGGACTAGCGGGTTTTAAGGATGAGCAGTTCTTC
D: NA; J: TRBJ1-2; V: TRBV28; length: 12; size: once; CDR3: CASSPHRDGYTF; DNA: TGTGCCAGCAGCCCACACAGGGACGGCTACACCTTC
D: NA; J: TRBJ1-1; V: TRBV18; length: 17; size: NA; CDR3: CASSPLKGENPRTEAFF; DNA: TGTGCCAGCTCACCACTTAAAGGGGAGAACCCAAGGACTGAAGCTTTCTTT
D: TRBD1; J: TRBJ2-7; V: TRBV18; length: 16; size: NA; CDR3: CASSPDPGQVSYEQYF; DNA: TGTGCCAGCTCACCCGATCCGGGACAGGTCTCCTACGAGCAGTACTTC
D: TRBD1; J: TRBJ2-6; V: TRBV14; length: 20; size: NA; CDR3: CASSQDWTGQISSGANVLTF; DNA: TGTGCCAGCAGCCAAGATTGGACGGGACAGATATCCTCTGGGGCCAACGTCCTGACTTTC
D: NA; J: TRBJ1-2; V: TRBV6-5; length: 13; size: NA; CDR3: CASSPLDTNGYTF; DNA: TGTGCCAGCAGTCCCCTCGACACAAATGGCTACACCTTC
D: NA; J: TRBJ2-1; V: TRBV28; length: 16; size: NA; CDR3: CASSLGQRVTYNEQFF; DNA: TGTGCCAGCAGTTTGGGGCAGCGGGTAACCTACAATGAGCAGTTCTTC
D: NA; J: TRBJ1-5; V: TRBV9; length: 13; size: NA; CDR3: CASSRGANQPQHF; DNA: TGTGCCAGCAGCCGAGGGGCCAATCAGCCCCAGCATTTT
D: NA; J: TRBJ2-7; V: TRBV6-1; length: 11; size: NA; CDR3: CASSGAYEQYF; DNA: TGTGCCAGCAGTGGGGCCTACGAGCAGTACTTC
D: NA; J: TRBJ1-2; V: TRBV28; length: 12; size: NA; CDR3: CASSRGHVELTF; DNA: TGTGCCAGCAGCCGTGGGCACGTCGAGCTGACCTTC
D: TRBD2; J: TRBJ2-1; V: TRBV11-2; length: 16; size: NA; CDR3: CASSLQGTSIYNEQFF; DNA: TGTGCCAGCAGCTTACAGGGGACTAGCATCTACAATGAGCAGTTCTTC
D: NA; J: TRBJ2-3; V: TRBV23-1; length: 14; size: NA; CDR3: CASSQMSPTDTQYF; DNA: TGCGCCAGCAGTCAAATGTCTCCCACAGATACGCAGTATTTT
D: TRBD1; J: TRBJ1-2; V: TRBV5-1; length: 15; size: NA; CDR3: CASSSTGEGNYGYTF; DNA: TGCGCCAGCAGCTCCACAGGGGAAGGGAACTATGGCTACACCTTC
D: TRBD2; J: TRBJ2-2; V: TRBV4-1; length: 17; size: NA; CDR3: CASSLHGAGGRAGELFF; DNA: TGCGCCAGCAGCCTGCACGGGGCGGGAGGACGAGCCGGGGAGCTGTTTTTT
D: NA; J: TRBJ1-1; V: TRBV19; length: 15; size: NA; CDR3: CASSNTPRGTTEAFF; DNA: TGTGCCAGTAGCAATACCCCCCGGGGGACGACTGAAGCTTTCTTT
D: TRBD1; J: TRBJ1-5; V: TRBV18; length: 15; size: NA; CDR3: CASSPPDRGGQPQHF; DNA: TGTGCCAGCTCACCACCCGACAGGGGCGGTCAGCCCCAGCATTTT
D: NA; J: TRBJ1-4; V: TRBV6-6; length: 15; size: NA; CDR3: CASSPSSGSKEKLFF; DNA: TGTGCCAGCAGCCCCTCGTCGGGCAGCAAAGAAAAACTGTTTTTT
D: TRBD1; J: TRBJ2-2; V: TRBV6-5; length: 16; size: NA; CDR3: CASSSLQGNGTGELFF; DNA: TGTGCCAGCAGTTCCTTACAGGGGAACGGGACCGGGGAGCTGTTTTTT
D: TRBD1; J: TRBJ2-1; V: TRBV7-8; length: 14; size: NA; CDR3: CASDRVGSYNEQFF; DNA: TGTGCCAGCGACAGGGTTGGGTCCTACAATGAGCAGTTCTTC
D: NA; J: TRBJ2-7; V: TRBV20-1; length: 10; size: NA; CDR3: CSAKAYEQYF; DNA: TGCAGTGCTAAAGCCTACGAGCAGTACTTC
D: NA; J: TRBJ2-1; V: TRBV27; length: 17; size: NA; CDR3: CASSLLLSPTPYNEQFF; DNA: TGTGCCAGCAGTTTACTTCTCTCCCCGACCCCCTACAATGAGCAGTTCTTC
D: TRBD1; J: TRBJ2-5; V: TRBV28; length: 16; size: NA; CDR3: CASSLPRDRGRETQYF; DNA: TGTGCCAGCAGTTTACCCCGGGACAGGGGGCGGGAGACCCAGTACTTC
D: NA; J: TRBJ1-6; V: TRBV5-6; length: 14; size: NA; CDR3: CASRSLSYNSPLHF; DNA: TGTGCCAGCAGGTCGCTCTCCTATAATTCACCCCTCCACTTT